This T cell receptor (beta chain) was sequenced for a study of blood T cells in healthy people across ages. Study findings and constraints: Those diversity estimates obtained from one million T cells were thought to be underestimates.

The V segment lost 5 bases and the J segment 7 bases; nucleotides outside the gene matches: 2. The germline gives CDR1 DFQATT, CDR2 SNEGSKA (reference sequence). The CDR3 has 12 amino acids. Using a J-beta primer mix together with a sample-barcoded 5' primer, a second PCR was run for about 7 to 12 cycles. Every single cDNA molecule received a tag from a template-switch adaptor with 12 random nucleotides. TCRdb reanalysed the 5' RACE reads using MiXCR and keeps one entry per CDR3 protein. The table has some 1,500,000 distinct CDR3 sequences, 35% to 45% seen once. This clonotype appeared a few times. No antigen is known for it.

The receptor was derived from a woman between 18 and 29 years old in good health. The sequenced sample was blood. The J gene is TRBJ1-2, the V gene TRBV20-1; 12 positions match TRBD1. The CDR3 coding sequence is TGCAGTGCTTGGGACAGGGGGCTTGGCTACACCTTC. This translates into CSAWDRGLGYTF.